This T cell receptor beta chain was captured by sequencing in a study of T cell repertoires in breast cancer. The study's findings and limits: Genuine antitumor clones may have been lost with singletons or partial tumor sampling.

Unpaired genes were suppressed by blocking oligonucleotides during a second nested PCR. TCRdb re-derived calls from the emulsion pairing reads in MiXCR, one entry per CDR3 protein. This table holds approximately 37,000 distinct CDR3 sequences, over 40% found once. An expanded emulsion RT-PCR with primers for all TCR V genes paired CD8+ T cell chains. Germline assignment: CDR1 MNHEY and CDR2 SMNVEV (reference sequence). The length of the CDR3 is 15 residues. V was trimmed by 6 bases and J by 7 bases, leaving 16 bases between them. Note on this clonotype: Its antigen remains unidentified.

The receptor was derived from a pool of human donors with breast cancer or a healthy control (not recorded which). Sequences were obtained from CD8+ T cells. The rearrangement links TRBV27 to TRBJ1-6; unclear D gene. CDR3 DNA sequence: TGTGCCAGCAGCCCTCAACCAGTGGTAAATTCACCCCTCCACTTT. Protein product: CASSPQPVVNSPLHF.